This T cell receptor (beta chain) was identified in a study of T-cell memory formation after mild COVID-19. The V end was cut by 2 bases, the J end by 5 bases, with 15 bases between. The CDR3 sequence is 15 residues long. In germline, CDR1 is LGHDT, CDR2 YNNKEL (reference sequence). Constant-segment primers were used for 5'RACE, and the resulting TCR alpha and TCR beta cDNA libraries carried sample barcodes and UMIs. TCRdb reanalysed the 5' RACE reads using MiXCR and keeps one entry per CDR3 protein. The table shows 160,000 or so distinct CDR3 sequences, with 30% to 35% occurring only once. Study-level results: SARS-CoV-2 specificity of second-wave clones peaking day 37 was unconfirmed.

In the case of this clonotype: Its antigen remains unknown.

Sequenced input: PBMCs or a T cell subset sorted from them (not recorded which). The chain links TRBV3-1 to TRBJ2-5; the D gene is possibly TRBD2 (5 bases). The clonotype comes from an adult woman who had mild COVID-19 (a few samples of this study predate the infection). Cell type and time point are not known. CDR3 coding DNA: TGTGCCAGCAGCCAACTCTCTACTAGGAAGGAGACCCAGTACTTC. Translation gives CASSQLSTRKETQYF.